The rows below give T cell receptor beta chains drawn from one sample of a study of cytomegalovirus exposure and HLA in healthy donors. This table comes from immunoSEQ multiplex PCR, and its TCRdb copy is limited to in-frame clones, with some not included. The data hold 90,000 to 95,000 clones, with roughly 80% observed a single time. Input material: PBMCs. These receptors originate from a girl aged 2 to 9 in good health and CMV-seropositive. CDR3s include the opening cysteine and the closing phenylalanine or tryptophan. D genes are given only for firm matches. For some rows the clone size is stated as once, few or many, or as a class when expanded; others skip it.

TRBJ1-1 | TRBV27 | - | few | CASSLSANTEAFF | TGTGCCAGCAGTTTATCGGCGAACACTGAAGCTTTCTTT
TRBJ2-1 | TRBV7-6 | TRBD2 | - | CASSRSGVHNEQFF | TGTGCCAGCAGCCGCAGCGGGGTCCACAATGAGCAGTTCTTC
TRBJ2-2 | TRBV27 | TRBD2 | - | CASSGALGAGGPGELFF | TGTGCCAGCAGCGGGGCGCTCGGCGCGGGAGGCCCCGGGGAGCTGTTTTTT
TRBJ2-5 | TRBV5-6 | - | - | CASSLGQVEETQYF | TGTGCCAGCAGCTTGGGGCAGGTGGAAGAGACCCAGTACTTC
TRBJ2-1 | TRBV5-4 | TRBD2 | - | CASSWGGAGGDNEQFF | TGTGCCAGCAGCTGGGGAGGGGCAGGAGGTGACAATGAGCAGTTCTTC
TRBJ2-5 | TRBV7-9 | - | few | CASSVQGWETQYF | TGTGCCAGCAGCGTCCAGGGTTGGGAGACCCAGTACTTC
TRBJ2-5 | TRBV9 | TRBD1 | - | CASSGGQETRETQYF | TGTGCCAGCAGCGGTGGACAGGAAACTAGGGAGACCCAGTACTTC
TRBJ1-2 | TRBV29-1 | - | - | CSVLRGGVGSGYTF | TGCAGCGTTCTTAGGGGAGGAGTAGGTTCTGGCTACACCTTC
TRBJ1-5 | TRBV18 | - | - | CASSPLRPASNQPQHF | TGTGCCAGCTCACCACTCAGGCCGGCTAGCAATCAGCCCCAGCATTTT
TRBJ1-1 | TRBV9 | - | - | CASSVEGRGTEAFF | TGTGCCAGCAGCGTGGAAGGGCGGGGCACTGAAGCTTTCTTT
TRBJ2-1 | TRBV6-4 | - | - | CASSDCGVISYNEQFF | TGTGCCAGCAGTGACTGCGGGGTAATCTCCTACAATGAGCAGTTCTTC